These 31 T cell receptor beta chains were sequenced from one sample in a study of T-cell memory formation after mild COVID-19. MiXCR was run by TCRdb on the 5' RACE reads, yielding one entry per CDR3 protein. The table records 300,000 to 350,000 distinct CDR3 sequences, 13% to 15% of them present only once. The sequenced sample consisted of PBMCs or a T cell subset sorted from them (not recorded which). These receptors were obtained from a man between 18 and 35 years old who had mild COVID-19 (a few samples of this study predate the infection). Cell type and time point are not known.

The chain has TRBV20-1 and TRBJ2-7; D uncertain. The V gene's germline CDR1 is DFQATT and CDR2 SNEGSKA (reference sequence). V lost 0 bases and J lost 5, with 8 bases in between. The CDR3 spans 12 residues. The CDR3 DNA is TGCAGTGCTAGAGATATGACCAACGAGCAGTACTTC. Its protein is CSARDMTNEQYF.

The chain joins TRBV7-9 to TRBJ1-1; D is ambiguous. V was shortened by 1 base and J by 7 bases, with 7 bases between the two germline ends. CDR3 length: 12 residues. The germline V gene encodes CDR1 SEHNR and CDR2 FQNEAQ (reference sequence). CDR3 in amino acids: CASSLGRSEAFF. The CDR3 nucleotides read TGTGCCAGCAGCTTAGGGCGGAGTGAAGCTTTCTTT.

The V and J genes are TRBV7-9 and TRBJ2-7; 11 bases agree with TRBD1. J lost 6 bases, V lost 0 bases, and 7 bases had no gene match. The CDR3 consists of 16 residues. Germline V gene sequence: CDR1 SEHNR, CDR2 FQNEAQ (reference sequence). Here the CDR3 DNA reads TGTGCCAGCAGCTTAGCCGGGACAGGGGGAGCCACCGAGCAGTACGTC. Residues: CASSLAGTGGATEQYV.

This clonotype was seen a few times. The chain uses TRBV4-2 and TRBJ2-1; 7 bases agree with TRBD1. This CDR3 spans 16 amino acids. Germline lookup yields CDR1 LGHNA and CDR2 YNFKEQ. Trimming took 3 bases from V and 3 from J; bases not matched to a gene: 8. Here the CDR3 reads CASSQPDRQNYNEQFF. CDR3 DNA: TGTGCCAGCAGCCAGCCGGACAGGCAAAACTACAATGAGCAGTTCTTC.

The CDR3 DNA sequence: TGCGCCAGCAGCCACCTTATGACAGTGAACACTGAAGCTTTCTTT. Protein product: CASSHLMTVNTEAFF. The J gene is TRBJ1-1, the V gene TRBV4-1, with D maybe TRBD1 (5 bases). The CDR3 has 15 residues. The germline V and J ends were trimmed by 3 bases and 0 bases, with 11 bases remaining between them. CDR1 is MGHRA and CDR2 is YSYEKL in the germline V gene.

The chain recombines TRBV9 with TRBJ2-2; possibly TRBD1 for D (6 bases). The CDR3 loop spans 15 amino acids. Trimming took off 0 bases at V and 1 base at J, with 7 bases between the two ends. Germline CDR1 is SGDLS and CDR2 is YYNGEE. The CDR3, as DNA: TGTGCCAGCAGCGTAGAGGGACAGAACACCGGGGAGCTGTTTTTT. This codes for CASSVEGQNTGELFF.

This clonotype was seen a few times. The rearrangement links TRBV5-5 to TRBJ1-2; no reliable D call. This CDR3 comprises 15 residues. CDR1 is SGHKS, CDR2 YYEKEE, per germline (reference sequence). The ends were cut back, 4 bases at V and 4 bases at J, with 17 bases in the middle. In nucleotides, the CDR3 is TGTGCCAGCAGCCTTGATGAGGGATTGAGCTATGGCTACACCTTC. Translating gives CASSLDEGLSYGYTF.

The chain links TRBV11-2 to TRBJ2-2; possible D gene TRBD2, 5 bases. With 6 bases removed from V and 5 bases from J, the gap between germline ends came to 13 bases. The CDR3 is 14 residues long. The germline V gene encodes CDR1 SGHAT and CDR2 FQNNGV. DNA of the CDR3: TGTGCCAGCAGAACCCTTCGCGGGACCGGGGAGCTGTTTTTT. Amino acid sequence: CASRTLRGTGELFF. Variable domain in full (rest from reference TRBV11-2 and TRBJ2-2): EAGVAQSPRYKIIEKRQSVAFWCNPISGHATLYWYQQILGQGPKLLIQFQNNGVVDDSQLPKDRFSAERLKGVDSTLKIQPAKLEDSAVYLCASRTLRGTGELFFGEGSRLTVL.

This clonotype has just a few counts. CDR3 sequence: CASSQAGGGYEQYV. As DNA, the CDR3 is TGCGCCAGCAGCCAGGCTGGCGGGGGGTACGAGCAGTACGTC. The chain has TRBV4-1 and TRBJ2-7, with 8 bases lining up with TRBD2. Germline CDR1 is MGHRA and CDR2 is YSYEKL. V lost 3 bases, J lost 4 bases, and 5 bases stayed unmatched. The CDR3 extends over 14 amino acids.

The sample holds a few counts of this clonotype. This sequence joins TRBV12-3 or TRBV12-4 and TRBJ2-7, with 8 bases lining up with TRBD1. With 7 bases clipped from V and 2 bases from J, the junction kept 1 base outside the gene matches. CDR3 length equals 12 residues. CDR3 in DNA: TGTGCCAGCAAGGGACAGGCCTACGAGCAGTACTTC. It translates to CASKGQAYEQYF.

This clonotype showed up just a few times. CDR3 sequence (DNA): TGTGCCAGCTCACCGGCAGAGAAGGGGTACACTGAAGCTTTCTTT. It codes for CASSPAEKGYTEAFF. This sequence joins TRBV18 and TRBJ1-1; TRBD1 might be the D (5 bases). V lost 3 bases and J 3 bases, leaving 14 bases between the germline ends. The CDR3 totals 15 residues. Germline V gene sequence: CDR1 KGHSH, CDR2 LQKENI.

The chain couples TRBV5-6 to TRBJ2-7; TRBD1 aligns across 8 bases. Germline V lookup: CDR1 SGHDT, CDR2 YYEEEE. CDR3 length equals 15 residues. The V gene end was trimmed by 4 bases and the J gene end by 1 base; junction bases not matched to a gene: 7. CDR3 sequence (DNA): TGTGCCAGCAGCCGGGTGACAGGGGCGTCCTACGAGCAGTACTTC. Protein: CASSRVTGASYEQYF.

This clonotype was detected ten times or more. This chain connects TRBV20-1 to TRBJ2-5; 7 nucleotides align to TRBD1. The germline CDR1 and CDR2 sequences are DFQATT and SNEGSKA (reference sequence). V dropped 2 bases and J dropped 3; count of bases not matched to a gene: 3. This CDR3 has 13 residues. CDR3 loop: CSARYQGEETQYF. CDR3 nucleotide sequence: TGCAGTGCTAGATACCAGGGGGAAGAGACCCAGTACTTC.

This clonotype was seen more than once but under ten times. The rearrangement links TRBV15 to TRBJ2-7; D may be TRBD1 or TRBD2 (5 bases each). Germline V gene data show CDR1 as LNHNV and CDR2 as YYDKDF (reference sequence). The CDR3 sequence is 14 residues long. V shed 0 bases and J shed 2 bases, with 8 bases lying between them. In DNA form, the CDR3 reads TGTGCCACCAGCAGAGAAACGGGGCCCTACGAGCAGTACTTC. Amino acid sequence: CATSRETGPYEQYF. The full variable domain, with the rest looked up from reference TRBV15 and TRBJ2-7, is DAMVIQNPRYQVTQFGKPVTLSCSQTLNHNVMYWYQQKSSQAPKLLFHYYDKDFNNEADTPDNFQSRRPNTSFCFLDIRSPGLGDTAMYLCATSRETGPYEQYFGPGTRLTVT.

The gene calls are TRBV12-3 or TRBV12-4 and TRBJ1-5; a possible D gene is TRBD1 (5 bases). Trimming pared 4 bases from V and 11 bases from J, leaving 21 bases between. The length of the CDR3 is 15 residues. DNA for the CDR3: TGTGCCAGCAGTTCGCCCGGGACGGAGGACGAGGCCCAGCATTTT. Encoded protein: CASSSPGTEDEAQHF.

There are many counts of this clonotype. The chain has TRBV29-1 and TRBJ2-2, with D hard to call. Germline lookup yields CDR1 SQVTM and CDR2 ANQGSEA. Trimming pared 2 bases from V and 4 bases from J, leaving 2 bases between. The CDR3 covers 11 residues. The CDR3 bases are TGCAGCGTTGAAACCACCGGGGAGCTGTTTTTT. It encodes CSVETTGELFF.

The chain uses TRBV7-6 and TRBJ1-6, with D possibly being TRBD1 (6 bases). The length of the CDR3 is 13 residues. CDR1 and CDR2 from the germline V gene are SGHVS and FNYEAQ. Trimming removed 4 bases at V and 10 bases at J, with 11 bases between. Here the CDR3 DNA reads TGTGCCAGCAGCTCCTCAGGGGCCTCACCCCTCCACTTT. It translates to CASSSSGASPLHF.

The chain links TRBV11-2 to TRBJ2-1; D is perhaps TRBD1 or TRBD2 (7 bases each). Deletions cut 2 bases from V and 8 bases from J, with 19 bases between. Germline values: CDR1 SGHAT, CDR2 FQNNGV. The CDR3 is 16 amino acids. CDR3 nucleotide sequence: TGTGCCAGCAGCTTAATGCTGGTCAGGGGGGGCGATGAGCAGTTCTTC. Translating it yields CASSLMLVRGGDEQFF.

The chain couples TRBV4-3 to TRBJ1-2; D perhaps matches TRBD1 (6 bases). Germline V gene data show CDR1 as LGHNA and CDR2 as YSLEER. The CDR3 length is 15 residues. Trimming removed 1 base from V and 2 bases from J, with 11 bases in between. In DNA form, the CDR3 reads TGCGCCAGCAGCCAAGCGAGGGGGGGGAACTATGGCTACACCTTC. Protein product: CASSQARGGNYGYTF.

The V and J genes are TRBV20-1 and TRBJ2-3, with D possibly TRBD1 on 6 matching bases. The V gene's germline CDR1 is DFQATT and CDR2 SNEGSKA (reference sequence). V lost 2 bases and J 4 bases, leaving 13 bases between the germline ends. This CDR3 contains 14 residues. The CDR3: CSARLGARADTQYF. The CDR3 nucleotides are TGCAGTGCTAGATTGGGGGCGCGCGCAGATACGCAGTATTTT.

This clonotype was detected a few times. The gene calls are TRBV6-6 and TRBJ2-7; D call uncertain. Germline-derived CDR1 and CDR2 are MNHNY and SVGAGI (reference sequence). V gave up 5 bases and J gave up 2 bases, with 13 bases separating them. This CDR3 has 14 amino acids. This CDR3 is CASSPRALAYEQYV. The CDR3, as DNA: TGTGCCAGCAGTCCCCGGGCCCTAGCCTACGAGCAGTACGTC.

The chain carries TRBV6-2 or TRBV6-3 and TRBJ1-1; TRBD1 might be the D (5 bases). CDR3 length equals 14 residues. The V gene's germline CDR1 is MNHEY and CDR2 SVGEGT. V was cut by 6 bases and J by 5 bases, with 16 bases left in between. In DNA, the CDR3 is TGTGCCAGCAGGACGCGGGACGGGGGTACTGAAGCTTTCTTT. Its translation: CASRTRDGGTEAFF.

This clonotype appeared many times. In nucleotides, the CDR3 is TGCGCCAGCAGACCCTGGCCCCAACAAGAGACCCAGTACTTC. Its translation: CASRPWPQQETQYF. This chain joins TRBV5-1 and TRBJ2-5; no firm D call. The germline CDR1 and CDR2 sequences are SGHRS and YFSETQ. Trimming took 5 bases from V and 2 from J, leaving 13 bases between them. The length of the CDR3 is 14 residues.

The rearrangement joins TRBV6-5 to TRBJ2-5; perhaps TRBD2 as D (6 bases). V lost 6 bases and J lost 7, with 18 bases in between. The germline gives CDR1 MNHEY, CDR2 SVGAGI. The CDR3 covers 14 residues. The CDR3, as DNA: TGTGCCAGCAGGACCTCACTAGCCGTGTCGACCCAGTACTTC. It specifies CASRTSLAVSTQYF.

The chain uses TRBV3-1 and TRBJ2-1, with D maybe TRBD2 (6 bases). CDR3 length: 15 residues. The V end was cut by 3 bases, the J end by 12 bases, with 21 bases between. Germline CDR1 is LGHDT and CDR2 is YNNKEL (reference sequence). CDR3 in DNA: TGTGCCAGCAGCCACCGGGACTGGGCTCCCCCCGGGCAGTTCTTC. This sequence encodes CASSHRDWAPPGQFF.

This clonotype has more than one count but fewer than ten. V and J are TRBV12-3 or TRBV12-4 and TRBJ2-3; TRBD1 or TRBD2 may be the D gene (5 bases each). V lost 2 bases to trimming and J lost 1 base, with 10 bases between them. The CDR3 is made up of 15 amino acids. The CDR3 DNA follows: TGTGCCAGCAGTTTATTTAGGGGAGGCACAGATACGCAGTATTTT. Protein product: CASSLFRGGTDTQYF.

This chain connects TRBV12-3 or TRBV12-4 to TRBJ2-7; 11 bases match TRBD2. The CDR3 is made up of 15 amino acids. V lost 6 bases, J lost 3 bases, and 7 bases stayed unmatched. The CDR3 bases are TGTGCCAGCAGCAGCCCCGGACTAGCGGGCTACGAGCAGTACTTC. Its protein product is CASSSPGLAGYEQYF.

The rearrangement joins TRBV12-3 or TRBV12-4 to TRBJ2-1; 9 bases are shared with TRBD2. The CDR3 spans 16 residues. The ends lost 2 bases at V and 0 bases at J; junction bases unmatched: 2. CDR3 region: CASSLRTSASYNEQFF. CDR3 nucleotides: TGTGCCAGCAGTTTACGGACTAGCGCCTCCTACAATGAGCAGTTCTTC.

This clonotype showed up many times. The gene calls are TRBV11-2 and TRBJ2-7; D gene uncertain. Germline values: CDR1 SGHAT, CDR2 FQNNGV. The CDR3 length is 12 residues. Trimming pared 4 bases from V and 2 bases from J, leaving 6 bases between. This CDR3 reads CASSSGAYEQYF. The CDR3 coding sequence is TGTGCCAGCAGCTCTGGGGCCTACGAGCAGTACTTC.

The chain links TRBV27 to TRBJ2-2; no clear D gene. Looked up from germline, CDR1 is MNHEY and CDR2 is SMNVEV (reference sequence). V was shortened by 10 bases and J by 0 bases, with 9 bases between the two germline ends. The CDR3 sequence is 13 residues long. The CDR3: CATCVTNTGELFF. In DNA, the CDR3 is TGTGCCACCTGCGTCACGAACACCGGGGAGCTGTTTTTT.

The chain couples TRBV4-1 to TRBJ1-5; 10 nucleotides align to TRBD1. V dropped 2 bases and J dropped 4; count of bases not matched to a gene: 2. CDR3 length: 15 amino acids. Germline V gene data show CDR1 as MGHRA and CDR2 as YSYEKL. The CDR3 DNA is TGCGCCAGCAGCCAACAGGACAGGGGGAATCAGCCCCAGCATTTT. Translating gives CASSQQDRGNQPQHF.